This TCR beta chain was documented in a study of blood T cell repertoires in COVID-19. Study-wide background: Acute and convalescent COVID-19 samples came from the United States, Italy and Spain.

There are 15 residues in the CDR3. Trimming took 0 bases from V and 1 from J, leaving 10 bases between them. Germline-derived CDR1 and CDR2 are SGHRS and YFSETQ. Original methodology: It was from reference gene primer amplification that nucleated cell counts were estimated. Only in-frame clones appear in the TCRdb table, and some are missing; sequencing was by immunoSEQ multiplex PCR. V, J and clone size are those of that table, while D and trimming were read from the DNA. The sample has about 270,000 clones; about 91% are singletons. The sequence derives from a man aged 35-49 years who had been exposed to COVID-19. The chain uses TRBV5-1 and TRBJ1-1, with D uncertain. The sample taken for sequencing was PBMCs or T cells enriched from blood (not recorded which). The CDR3 region is CASSLATIPNTEAFF. CDR3 bases: TGCGCCAGCAGCTTGGCAACAATACCGAACACTGAAGCTTTCTTT. The full variable domain, rest sourced from reference TRBV5-1 and TRBJ1-1, is KAGVTQTPRYLIKTRGQQVTLSCSPISGHRSVSWYQQTPGQGLQFLFEYFSETQRNKGNFPGRFSGRQFSNSRSEMNVSTLELGDSALYLCASSLATIPNTEAFFGQGTRLTVV.